This TCR beta chain is from a study of graft-versus-host responses after intestinal transplantation. Whole-study context: The transplants performed in recipients were multivisceral, liver-intestinal, or isolated intestinal. Following induction with anti-thymocyte globulin, all recipients were given tacrolimus and steroids for about three years.

Clones were sequenced by immunoSEQ multiplex PCR, and TCRdb holds only the in-frame ones, with some missing. The sample lists about 93,000 clones; roughly 91% were seen once. With respect to this clone: Its matching antigen is unknown.

Points from the study as a whole: HvG clone declines early post-transplant were associated with peak circulating GvH levels.

The clonotype originates from a human donor who received an intestinal transplant. The material was unstimulated CD8+ T cells sorted from spleen or lymph node cells, obtained before intestinal transplant.

CDR3 protein: CASSFSGTGLNNEQFF. As DNA, the CDR3 is TGTGCCAGCAGCTTCTCTGGGACAGGGCTTAACAATGAGCAGTTCTTC. This rearrangement joins TRBV13 to TRBJ2-1; TRBD1 matches at 9 bases. CDR3 length: 16 amino acids. CDR1 is PRHDT and CDR2 is FYEKMQ in the germline V gene (reference sequence). With 3 bases clipped from V and 5 bases from J, the junction kept 8 bases outside the gene matches.